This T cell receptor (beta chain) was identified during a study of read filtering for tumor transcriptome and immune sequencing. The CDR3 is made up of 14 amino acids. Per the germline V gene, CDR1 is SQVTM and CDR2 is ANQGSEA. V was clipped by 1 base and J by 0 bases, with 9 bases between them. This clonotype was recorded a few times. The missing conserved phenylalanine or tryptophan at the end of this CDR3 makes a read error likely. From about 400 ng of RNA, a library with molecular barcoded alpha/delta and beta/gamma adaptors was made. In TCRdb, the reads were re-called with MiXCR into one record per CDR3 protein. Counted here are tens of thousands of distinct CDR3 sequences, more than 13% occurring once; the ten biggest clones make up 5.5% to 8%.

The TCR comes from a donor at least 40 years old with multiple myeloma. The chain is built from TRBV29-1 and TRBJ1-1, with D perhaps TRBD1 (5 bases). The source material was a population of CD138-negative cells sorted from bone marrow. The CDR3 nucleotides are TGCAGCGTTGAAGCATCGGGGCTGAACACTGAAGCTTTCCTT. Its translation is CSVEASGLNTEAFL.